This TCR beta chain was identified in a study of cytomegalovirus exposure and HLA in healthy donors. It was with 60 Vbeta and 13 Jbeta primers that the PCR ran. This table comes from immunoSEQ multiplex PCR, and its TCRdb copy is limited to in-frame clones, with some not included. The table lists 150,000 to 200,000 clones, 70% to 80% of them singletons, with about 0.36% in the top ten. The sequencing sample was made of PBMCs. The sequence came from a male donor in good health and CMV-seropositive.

The chain's CDR3 is CASSRGQGINQPQHF. The CDR3 nucleotides are TGTGCCAGCAGCCGGGGACAGGGGATAAATCAGCCCCAGCATTTT. The rearrangement uses TRBV7-9 and TRBJ1-5, with 10 nucleotides matching TRBD1. CDR3 size: 15 residues. V trimming: 5 bases; J trimming: 4 bases; junction bases outside the gene matches: 5. Germline CDR1 and CDR2: SEHNR and FQNEAQ (reference sequence).